A selection of T cell receptor beta chains follows, all from one sample in a study of control samples from healthy donors and cancer patients. Profiling relied on immunoSEQ multiplex PCR, and the TCRdb table lists in-frame clones only, not all of them. The sample has 120,000 or so clones, roughly 87% seen once; the top ten hold roughly 1.9%. Sequencing was carried out using blood. These receptors were collected from a man between 18 and 29 years old in good health. Each CDR3 is given with its conserved first and last residue. The D gene is left open where the match is weak. Expanded clones get a size class; other rows say once, few or many, or leave the size out.

size,D,V,J,CDR3,DNA
once,.,TRBV28,TRBJ1-5,CASSDSNQPQHF,TGTGCCAGCAGCGATAGCAATCAGCCCCAGCATTTT
.,.,TRBV9,TRBJ2-7,CASSVGDAAYEQYF,TGTGCCAGCAGCGTAGGGGACGCTGCCTACGAGCAGTACTTC
.,.,TRBV6-5,TRBJ2-2,CASKEFWGGELFF,TGTGCCAGTAAGGAGTTTTGGGGCGGGGAGCTGTTTTTT
.,.,TRBV27,TRBJ2-3,CASSLSRATTDTQYF,TGTGCCAGCAGTTTATCGAGGGCTACCACAGATACGCAGTATTTT
.,TRBD2,TRBV19,TRBJ2-1,CASTSPGLAGWQFF,TGTGCCAGTACCTCTCCGGGACTAGCGGGGTGGCAGTTCTTC
.,TRBD2,TRBV5-6,TRBJ2-5,CASSQIAGGLGETQYF,TGTGCCAGCAGCCAAATAGCGGGAGGGCTGGGAGAGACCCAGTACTTC
once,.,TRBV30,TRBJ1-1,CAWIRSRAATEAFF,TGTGCCTGGATCCGAAGCAGGGCGGCGACTGAAGCTTTCTTT
.,.,TRBV6-2/TRBV6-3,TRBJ2-7,CASSLQGTRSNYEQYF,TGTGCCAGCAGTTTACAGGGTACCCGATCTAACTACGAGCAGTACTTC
.,TRBD2,TRBV7-9,TRBJ2-3,CASSHGLAGEDTQYF,TGTGCCAGCAGCCACGGACTAGCGGGAGAAGATACGCAGTATTTT
few,.,TRBV5-1,TRBJ2-7,CASSPALDYEQYF,TGCGCCAGCAGCCCGGCCCTAGACTACGAGCAGTACTTC
.,TRBD1,TRBV12-3/TRBV12-4,TRBJ1-1,CASSPDRVQAFF,TGTGCCAGCAGCCCGGACAGGGTGCAAGCTTTCTTT
many,TRBD1,TRBV2,TRBJ2-7,CASREQTGSHEQYF,TGTGCCAGCAGGGAGCAGACAGGGTCCCACGAGCAGTACTTC
once,.,TRBV5-6,TRBJ1-3,CASSLRGPPAGDGNTIYF,TGTGCCAGCAGCTTGCGAGGGCCCCCCGCAGGGGATGGAAACACCATATATTTT
.,.,TRBV24-1,TRBJ1-5,CATSDYRGNQPQHF,TGTGCCACCAGTGATTACAGGGGCAATCAGCCCCAGCATTTT
.,TRBD1,TRBV4-2,TRBJ2-5,CASSQEQDRVSQYF,TGTGCCAGCAGCCAAGAACAGGACAGGGTGTCCCAGTACTTC
.,.,TRBV2,TRBJ1-1,CASSEAGGTHKLGTEAFF,TGTGCCAGCAGTGAAGCGGGGGGCACCCACAAGCTGGGCACTGAAGCTTTCTTT
.,.,TRBV19,TRBJ1-5,CASSILGSLRSNQPQHF,TGTGCCAGTAGTATACTGGGGTCCCTAAGGAGCAATCAGCCCCAGCATTTT
.,.,TRBV29-1,TRBJ2-1,CSVILTESSYNEQFF,TGCAGCGTCATTCTGACGGAAAGCTCCTACAATGAGCAGTTCTTC
.,.,TRBV2,TRBJ1-1,CASGGEAFF,TGTGCCAGCGGTGGTGAAGCTTTCTTT
.,.,TRBV3-1/TRBV3-2,TRBJ2-2,CASSQARTGELFF,TGTGCCAGCAGCCAAGCGCGCACCGGGGAGCTGTTTTTT
few,TRBD2,TRBV20-1,TRBJ2-7,CSASQPGLAGRYEQYF,TGCAGTGCTAGTCAACCCGGACTAGCGGGACGGTACGAGCAGTACTTC
.,.,TRBV7-2,TRBJ2-1,CASSPSGAGFNEQFF,TGTGCCAGCAGCCCGTCCGGAGCGGGTTTCAATGAGCAGTTCTTC
.,TRBD2,TRBV6-2/TRBV6-3,TRBJ2-6,CASSYSYSGSEANVLTF,TGTGCCAGCAGTTACTCGTATAGCGGGAGTGAGGCCAACGTCCTGACTTTC
once,.,TRBV11-1,TRBJ2-5,CASSPDRTQETQYF,TGTGCCAGCAGCCCAGACAGGACGCAAGAGACCCAGTACTTC
.,TRBD2,TRBV4-3,TRBJ2-5,CASSQDIGGRLQETQYF,TGCGCCAGCAGCCAAGACATCGGCGGGAGGCTCCAAGAGACCCAGTACTTC
.,.,TRBV7-2,TRBJ1-2,CASSRISIPDSPFYGYTF,TGTGCCAGCAGCCGTATTTCGATTCCCGACAGTCCCTTCTATGGCTACACCTTC
.,.,TRBV28,TRBJ1-2,CASRPRTTGTYGYTF,TGTGCCAGCAGACCCCGGACTACAGGTACCTATGGCTACACCTTC
.,.,TRBV7-7,TRBJ1-3,CASRDTGLGGGNTIYF,TGTGCTAGCAGGGATACAGGGTTAGGTGGCGGAAACACCATATATTTT
.,.,TRBV18,TRBJ1-5,CASSPYENQPQHF,TGTGCCAGCTCACCATATGAGAATCAGCCCCAGCATTTT
.,TRBD2,TRBV5-1,TRBJ2-3,CASSLVPSSGITDTQYF,TGCGCCAGCAGCTTGGTTCCTTCTAGCGGGATCACAGATACGCAGTATTTT
.,.,TRBV9,TRBJ1-2,CASSVEGSPRYGYTF,TGTGCCAGCAGCGTAGAGGGTAGTCCACGCTATGGCTACACCTTC
.,.,TRBV10-3,TRBJ2-2,CAIKQLTNTGELFF,TGTGCCATCAAACAGTTAACGAACACCGGGGAGCTGTTTTTT
.,.,TRBV11-2,TRBJ2-7,CASSFFPDSYEQYF,TGTGCCAGCAGCTTTTTCCCGGACTCCTACGAGCAGTACTTC
.,.,TRBV5-4,TRBJ1-4,CASTRDSRRRQNEKLFF,TGTGCCAGCACCCGGGACTCCCGGAGACGCCAAAATGAAAAACTGTTTTTT
.,TRBD1,TRBV6-5,TRBJ1-2,CASSLQGAGHGYTF,TGTGCCAGCAGTCTCCAGGGGGCCGGACACGGCTACACCTTC
.,TRBD2,TRBV7-9,TRBJ2-1,CASSSTGGDNEQFF,TGTGCCAGCAGCTCGACCGGGGGGGACAATGAGCAGTTCTTC
.,.,TRBV7-9,TRBJ1-1,CASSSTIDRDEAFF,TGTGCCAGCAGCTCCACCATAGACAGAGATGAAGCTTTCTTT
.,.,TRBV9,TRBJ1-6,CASSAVGLKLDSPLHF,TGTGCCAGCAGTGCGGTGGGGCTCAAACTAGATTCACCCCTCCACTTT
.,TRBD1,TRBV12-3/TRBV12-4,TRBJ1-1,CASSITGGTEAFF,TGTGCCAGCAGCATAACAGGGGGCACTGAAGCTTTCTTT
.,TRBD1,TRBV6-5,TRBJ1-2,CASLNRGNYGYTF,TGTGCCAGCCTGAACAGGGGGAACTATGGCTACACCTTC
.,TRBD1,TRBV7-8,TRBJ1-4,CASSLRGTVTDEKLFF,TGTGCCAGCAGCTTAAGGGGGACAGTTACTGATGAAAAACTGTTTTTT
.,.,TRBV7-7,TRBJ2-5,CASSLAAGRQETQYF,TGTGCTAGCAGCTTGGCTGCGGGACGGCAAGAGACCCAGTACTTC
.,TRBD1,TRBV29-1,TRBJ2-7,CSVEPRGSYEQYF,TGCAGCGTCGAGCCCAGGGGGTCCTACGAGCAGTACTTC
few,TRBD2,TRBV27,TRBJ2-3,CATLLTSGRTDTQYF,TGTGCCACCCTCCTGACTAGCGGGAGAACAGATACGCAGTATTTT
.,TRBD1,TRBV29-1,TRBJ1-2,CSVETDGQGAYGYTF,TGCAGCGTTGAAACGGACGGACAGGGGGCCTATGGCTACACCTTC
.,.,TRBV27,TRBJ2-1,CASSPPWVSNNEQFF,TGTGCCAGCAGTCCCCCTTGGGTTTCAAACAATGAGCAGTTCTTC
.,.,TRBV28,TRBJ1-2,CASSLLTGSNGYTF,TGTGCCAGCAGTTTACTAACAGGGTCCAATGGCTACACCTTC
.,.,TRBV15,TRBJ1-4,CATSRGGTATNEKLFF,TGTGCCACCAGCAGAGGTGGCACCGCAACTAATGAAAAACTGTTTTTT